The sequence of this T cell receptor (beta chain) was determined in a study of T cells in Graves' hyperthyroidism and ophthalmopathy (dated 2019 in TCRdb). Turning to the overall study: Peripheral blood was sampled at the time of initial diagnosis, prior to any treatment. To identify TCR V-J signatures that set the groups apart, the researchers used a discovery cohort of 90 to 100 patients, made up of roughly 40 with Graves' ophthalmopathy and 55 to 65 with stable Graves' hyperthyroidism. An independent validation cohort of under 20 hyperthyroidism patients and 17 patients who later progressed to ophthalmopathy tested prospective prediction of ophthalmopathy. The roughly 100 discovery patients were divided at random into training and test sets in a 7:3 ratio. Thyroid tissue and blood T-cell repertoires from six Graves' hyperthyroidism patients were also compared in the study. Once sampling was done, hyperthyroidism patients were given methimazole at a starting dose of 30 mg daily, whereas ophthalmopathy patients were given high-dose intravenous methylprednisolone. TCR Vbeta CDR3 sequencing of fewer than 150 peripheral blood samples (over 40 ophthalmopathy, 75 hyperthyroidism and roughly 17 progressor patients) is reported in the paper. Findings and caveats that apply to the study as a whole: Sample size was not statistically predetermined, and blinding of investigators to group allocation was not performed. Most expanded thyroid clonotypes (frequency above 0.001) were also detected in blood, suggesting blood repertoires may reflect thyroid immune responses. In validation, the model predicted progression to ophthalmopathy with roughly 66% sensitivity and approximately 72% specificity, a median of about 6 months before onset. Ophthalmopathy was separated from stable hyperthyroidism by a 13 V-J signature model, with around 90% sensitivity and roughly 81% specificity obtained in cross-validation and 80%/75% obtained in testing.

TCR beta CDR3 regions were amplified from RNA transcripts. A first-round RT-PCR of the TCR CDR3 used the HTBI primer set with the Qiagen OneStep RT-PCR kit. Libraries were constructed in a second round of multiplex PCR, after which size selection and purification were performed. Paired-end sequencing of the libraries was performed with 100 bp reads on an Illumina HiSeq2000. Per the original workflow: Raw data were processed with SOAPnuke, discarding reads with adapters, uncalled bases, mean Phred below 15, or no exact constant-primer or identifier match. High-quality paired reads were merged with COPE v1.2.5, and unique nucleotide sequences were defined as clonotypes. Clonotypes were aligned to IMGT TRBV, TRBD and TRBJ reference segments using MiTCR v1.1. Only V-J combinations with frequency above 0.0001, covering about 99% of repertoires, were analysed. A TCS score was defined as the ratio between F50 (clonal expansion) and ExV (chaos), using BLOSUM62-based TCRdist between CDR3 peptides within each V-J. Welch's t-statistics and random forest reduced roughly 530 V-J features to 13, which were used in a naive Bayes classifier (R e1071). The Morisita-Horn index was used to measure how similar the thyroid and blood repertoires were. TCRdb reran the public reads through fastp at Q25 and MiXCR, keeping productive beta chains. Every entry covers one CDR3 protein and lists the most common genes and DNA from its rows. The V and J calls and clone size come from TCRdb's table, not from the authors' own analysis. The sample contains nearly 750,000 distinct CDR3 sequences, roughly a third of them found a single time. The top ten hold around a third of the sample.

A patient counted as having stable Graves' hyperthyroidism if no progression to ophthalmopathy occurred over 18 months of follow-up. Hyperthyroidism patients were aged 18 to 65 years and newly diagnosed, with disease duration of less than 2 months. Any patient with an uncontrolled infection, another autoimmune disease, pregnancy or lactation was excluded. Clinical symptoms, serum thyroxine and TRAb, thyroid ultrasound, and orbital computed tomography formed the basis for the diagnoses. Ficoll-Paque density gradient centrifugation was used to isolate PBMCs from 9.5 to 10 ml of fresh peripheral blood. Total RNA was extracted using Trizol reagent, and RNA quality was assessed on an Agilent 2100 Bioanalyzer. Comment on this clonotype: No antigen is known for it. Base qualities are not provided; no much larger clone lies one nucleotide away.

The trim is 6 bases for V and 6 bases for J, with a gap of 21 bases between the germline ends. Including cysteine and phenylalanine, the CDR3 has 16 amino acids. The kept DNA is CDR3 alone, 48 bases in frame from the first base. CDR1 SEHNR and CDR2 FQNEAQ are derived from the germline V gene (reference sequence). This receptor was identified in a middle-aged woman with Graves' hyperthyroidism. Input material: blood. This chain joins TRBV7-9 to TRBJ1-3; TRBD1 might be the D gene, on 6 matching bases. For the CDR3, the sequence is CASSEVGGPGINTIYF. Read as DNA, the sequence is TGTGCCAGCAGTGAAGTCGGGGGCCCGGGGATAAACACCATATATTTT. The full variable domain, with segments outside the CDR3 supplied by the reference TRBV7-9 and TRBJ1-3 proteins, appears as DTGVSQNPRHKITKRGQNVTFRCDPISEHNRLYWYRQTLGQGPEFLTYFQNEAQLEKSRLLSDRFSAERPKGSFSTLEIQRTEQGDSAMYLCASSEVGGPGINTIYFGEGSWLTVV.